Listed here are 17 T cell receptor beta chains from one sample, sequenced in a study of shared clonotypes between healthy human individuals. This table comes from immunoSEQ multiplex PCR, and its TCRdb copy is limited to in-frame clones, with some not included. The table has 450,000 to 600,000 clones, about 80% seen once. The sample taken for sequencing was PBMCs. These receptors were obtained from a woman aged 40-49 years in good health. Some clones in this sample may be carry-over from other donors' samples.

V is TRBV19 and J is TRBJ2-1; D is ambiguous. V lost 4 bases to trimming and J lost 7 bases, with 11 bases between them. The CDR3 covers 13 residues. Germline loops: CDR1 LNHDA, CDR2 SQIVND (reference sequence). As DNA, the CDR3 is TGTGCCAGTAGTACCACAGTCGTGAATGAGCAGTTCTTC. Protein: CASSTTVVNEQFF.

CDR3 loop: CASSIETSSNEQFF. CDR3 nucleotides: TGTGCCAGTAGTATAGAAACTAGCTCCAATGAGCAGTTCTTC. The chain joins TRBV19 to TRBJ2-1; tentative D call: TRBD2 (6 bases). V was cut by 0 bases and J by 6 bases, with 9 bases left in between. Germline CDR1 is LNHDA and CDR2 is SQIVND (reference sequence). CDR3 size: 14 residues.

The table lists this clone with a count of one. The chain couples TRBV7-9 to TRBJ2-3; D ambiguous. The CDR3 extends over 14 amino acids. Trimming left V 0 bases short and J 2 bases short, with 6 bases between. The germline CDR1 and CDR2 sequences are SEHNR and FQNEAQ (reference sequence). The CDR3 coding sequence is TGTGCCAGCAGCTTAGCGCGTGACACAGATACGCAGTATTTT. It codes for CASSLARDTDTQYF.

The gene calls are TRBV6-5 and TRBJ1-5, with a weak D call TRBD1 (6 bases). Germline CDR1 reads MNHEY; CDR2 reads SVGAGI. The CDR3 runs 15 residues. The V gene lost 7 bases and the J gene lost 1 base, with 14 bases spanning the gap. Written as DNA, the CDR3 is TGTGCCAGCACCCCCCACAGGGCAAGCAATCAGCCCCAGCATTTT. The encoded protein is CASTPHRASNQPQHF.

As for this clone: This sample includes further DNA sequences coding for the same CDR3. The V and J genes are TRBV19 and TRBJ2-6, with D hard to call. Per the germline V gene, CDR1 is LNHDA and CDR2 is SQIVND (reference sequence). The CDR3 has 13 amino acids. Trimming removed 9 bases at V and 4 bases at J, with 10 bases between. The CDR3 reads CASRLGGANVLTF. CDR3 coding DNA: TGTGCCAGCCGCCTGGGAGGGGCCAACGTCCTGACTTTC.

The genes are TRBV7-3 and TRBJ1-1; D possibly corresponds to TRBD1 (6 bases). This CDR3 is 13 amino acids long. V lost 6 bases and J 5 bases, leaving 13 bases between the germline ends. Germline V gives CDR1 SGHTA, CDR2 FQGTGA. CDR3: CASRQGMGTEAFF. The CDR3 DNA is TGTGCCAGCAGGCAGGGGATGGGAACTGAAGCTTTCTTT.

This chain joins TRBV28 and TRBJ1-2, with D hard to call. This CDR3 is built from 14 residues. Trimming took off 3 bases at V and 4 bases at J, with 12 bases between the two ends. Germline loops: CDR1 MDHEN, CDR2 SYDVKM. The CDR3 region is CASSFTAVRYGYTF. The CDR3 region has the DNA TGTGCCAGCAGTTTTACGGCAGTCCGCTATGGCTACACCTTC.

J is TRBJ2-5 and V is TRBV28; a weak D match, TRBD2 (5 bases). V dropped 10 bases and J dropped 7 bases, with 19 bases sitting between them. CDR3 size: 13 residues. The germline V gene encodes CDR1 MDHEN and CDR2 SYDVKM. The CDR3 DNA is TGTGCCACGCAGGACTCCCCCTGGGGGACCCAGTACTTC. Translating it yields CATQDSPWGTQYF.

The chain carries TRBV7-3 and TRBJ2-7; 7 nucleotides agree with TRBD2. The CDR3 sequence is 14 residues long. Germline V gene data show CDR1 as SGHTA and CDR2 as FQGTGA. V gave up 5 bases and J gave up 4 bases; unmatched junction bases: 8. The CDR3 DNA is TGTGCCAGCAGCCCAACTAGCGAAACGTACGAGCAGTACTTC. This codes for CASSPTSETYEQYF.

The rearrangement links TRBV5-1 to TRBJ2-7, with 14 positions matching TRBD2. Germline V gene data show CDR1 as SGHRS and CDR2 as YFSETQ. V trimming: 1 base; J trimming: 5 bases; junction bases outside the gene matches: 5. CDR3 size: 16 residues. The CDR3 coding sequence is TGCGCCAGCAGCTTGATAGGGACTAGCGGGAGCCACGAGCAGTACTTC. Its protein product is CASSLIGTSGSHEQYF. Looking up the rest from reference TRBV5-1 and TRBJ2-7 gives the full variable domain: KAGVTQTPRYLIKTRGQQVTLSCSPISGHRSVSWYQQTPGQGLQFLFEYFSETQRNKGNFPGRFSGRQFSNSRSEMNVSTLELGDSALYLCASSLIGTSGSHEQYFGPGTRLTVT.

Of note for this clone: The sample contains more than one DNA sequence encoding this CDR3. This chain links TRBV20-1 with TRBJ2-7; D uncertain. The CDR3 contains 11 residues. CDR1 is DFQATT and CDR2 is SNEGSKA in the germline V gene (reference sequence). V was trimmed by 3 bases and J by 0 bases, leaving 3 bases between them. Here the CDR3 reads CSASDSYEQYF. CDR3 bases: TGCAGTGCTAGTGACTCCTACGAGCAGTACTTC.

The V gene is TRBV27, the J gene TRBJ1-5; D gene uncertain. Germline CDR1 and CDR2: MNHEY and SMNVEV (reference sequence). The CDR3 loop spans 13 amino acids. The V end was cut by 6 bases, the J end by 0 bases, with 6 bases between. CDR3 DNA sequence: TGTGCCAGCAGCAGATTTAGCAATCAGCCCCAGCATTTT. Its translation: CASSRFSNQPQHF.

This clone has only a few counts. A much larger clone sits a single nucleotide away, making a read error possible. This chain joins TRBV30 and TRBJ1-1, with D uncertain. CDR3 length equals 15 residues. Germline V gene data show CDR1 as GTSNPN and CDR2 as SVGIG (reference sequence). The CDR3 here is CDWSVLPDQNTEAFF. In DNA, the CDR3 is TGTGACTGGAGTGTACTACCAGACCAGAACACTGAAGCTTTCTTT.

This clone appeared many times. CDR3 residues: CALRREGFNEQFF. CDR3 in DNA: TGTGCCCTGCGGCGGGAAGGGTTCAATGAGCAGTTCTTC. The rearrangement joins TRBV7-9 to TRBJ2-1, with D perhaps TRBD2 (6 bases). Germline V gene data show CDR1 as SEHNR and CDR2 as FQNEAQ (reference sequence). The ends were cut back, 11 bases at V and 6 bases at J, with 17 bases in the middle. The CDR3 runs 13 residues.

The genes are TRBV29-1 and TRBJ2-3; TRBD2 might be the D (6 bases). CDR1 is SQVTM and CDR2 is ANQGSEA in the germline V gene. Between the trimmed V and J ends, which lost 3 bases and 0 bases, there was a span of 19 bases. This CDR3 is built from 17 residues. The CDR3 DNA is TGCAGCGTTGATTCTAGCGCTACCAGAGGTAGCACAGATACGCAGTATTTT. This codes for CSVDSSATRGSTDTQYF.

The chain joins TRBV7-2 to TRBJ1-5, with 7 bases aligning to TRBD1. J gave up 9 bases and V 3 bases, and 11 bases lay outside the gene matches. The CDR3 totals 15 residues. Germline V CDR1 and CDR2: SGHTA, FQGNSA. DNA for the CDR3: TGTGCCAGCAGCTTTCAAGGACAGGACCAGGGGCCCCAGCATTTT. This translates into CASSFQGQDQGPQHF. Full variable domain (missing parts from reference TRBV7-2 and TRBJ1-5): GAGVSQSPSNKVTEKGKDVELRCDPISGHTALYWYRQSLGQGLEFLIYFQGNSAPDKSGLPSDRFSAERTGGSVSTLTIQRTQQEDSAVYLCASSFQGQDQGPQHFGDGTRLSIL.

This chain joins TRBV27 and TRBJ2-7, with D perhaps TRBD1 or TRBD2 (5 bases each). The CDR3 is made up of 15 amino acids. In germline, CDR1 is MNHEY, CDR2 SMNVEV (reference sequence). V lost 3 bases and J 0 bases, leaving 12 bases between the germline ends. The CDR3 sequence: CASSLAGSSSYEQYF. The CDR3 DNA follows: TGTGCCAGCAGTTTGGCAGGGAGTAGCTCCTACGAGCAGTACTTC.